The clone carrying this T cell receptor (beta chain) was picked up many times. The iRepertoire nested amplicon-rescue multiplex PCR amplified TCR alpha and beta CDR3s from RNA. TCRdb used MiXCR to reprocess the multiplex PCR reads, holding one entry per CDR3 protein. The sample lists about 210,000 distinct CDR3 sequences, 25% to 35% seen once, with 20% to 25% in the top ten. The data originate from a study of glioma-infiltrating T cells. The CDR3 totals 17 residues. In germline, CDR1 is MNHNS, CDR2 SASEGT. Germline trimming cut 5 bases from V and 4 bases from J; bases unmatched to any gene: 8. The chain recombines TRBV6-1 with TRBJ2-7; 16 bases match TRBD2. Sequencing input: glioma tissue, nonneoplastic brain tissue, or PBMCs (not recorded which). The source of this sequence is a human donor with low-grade glioma or glioblastoma, undergoing nonglioma brain surgery, or in good health (not recorded which). CDR3 loop: CASSQPQGLAGGYEQYF. The CDR3 DNA is TGTGCCAGCAGTCAGCCCCAGGGACTAGCGGGAGGGTACGAGCAGTACTTC.